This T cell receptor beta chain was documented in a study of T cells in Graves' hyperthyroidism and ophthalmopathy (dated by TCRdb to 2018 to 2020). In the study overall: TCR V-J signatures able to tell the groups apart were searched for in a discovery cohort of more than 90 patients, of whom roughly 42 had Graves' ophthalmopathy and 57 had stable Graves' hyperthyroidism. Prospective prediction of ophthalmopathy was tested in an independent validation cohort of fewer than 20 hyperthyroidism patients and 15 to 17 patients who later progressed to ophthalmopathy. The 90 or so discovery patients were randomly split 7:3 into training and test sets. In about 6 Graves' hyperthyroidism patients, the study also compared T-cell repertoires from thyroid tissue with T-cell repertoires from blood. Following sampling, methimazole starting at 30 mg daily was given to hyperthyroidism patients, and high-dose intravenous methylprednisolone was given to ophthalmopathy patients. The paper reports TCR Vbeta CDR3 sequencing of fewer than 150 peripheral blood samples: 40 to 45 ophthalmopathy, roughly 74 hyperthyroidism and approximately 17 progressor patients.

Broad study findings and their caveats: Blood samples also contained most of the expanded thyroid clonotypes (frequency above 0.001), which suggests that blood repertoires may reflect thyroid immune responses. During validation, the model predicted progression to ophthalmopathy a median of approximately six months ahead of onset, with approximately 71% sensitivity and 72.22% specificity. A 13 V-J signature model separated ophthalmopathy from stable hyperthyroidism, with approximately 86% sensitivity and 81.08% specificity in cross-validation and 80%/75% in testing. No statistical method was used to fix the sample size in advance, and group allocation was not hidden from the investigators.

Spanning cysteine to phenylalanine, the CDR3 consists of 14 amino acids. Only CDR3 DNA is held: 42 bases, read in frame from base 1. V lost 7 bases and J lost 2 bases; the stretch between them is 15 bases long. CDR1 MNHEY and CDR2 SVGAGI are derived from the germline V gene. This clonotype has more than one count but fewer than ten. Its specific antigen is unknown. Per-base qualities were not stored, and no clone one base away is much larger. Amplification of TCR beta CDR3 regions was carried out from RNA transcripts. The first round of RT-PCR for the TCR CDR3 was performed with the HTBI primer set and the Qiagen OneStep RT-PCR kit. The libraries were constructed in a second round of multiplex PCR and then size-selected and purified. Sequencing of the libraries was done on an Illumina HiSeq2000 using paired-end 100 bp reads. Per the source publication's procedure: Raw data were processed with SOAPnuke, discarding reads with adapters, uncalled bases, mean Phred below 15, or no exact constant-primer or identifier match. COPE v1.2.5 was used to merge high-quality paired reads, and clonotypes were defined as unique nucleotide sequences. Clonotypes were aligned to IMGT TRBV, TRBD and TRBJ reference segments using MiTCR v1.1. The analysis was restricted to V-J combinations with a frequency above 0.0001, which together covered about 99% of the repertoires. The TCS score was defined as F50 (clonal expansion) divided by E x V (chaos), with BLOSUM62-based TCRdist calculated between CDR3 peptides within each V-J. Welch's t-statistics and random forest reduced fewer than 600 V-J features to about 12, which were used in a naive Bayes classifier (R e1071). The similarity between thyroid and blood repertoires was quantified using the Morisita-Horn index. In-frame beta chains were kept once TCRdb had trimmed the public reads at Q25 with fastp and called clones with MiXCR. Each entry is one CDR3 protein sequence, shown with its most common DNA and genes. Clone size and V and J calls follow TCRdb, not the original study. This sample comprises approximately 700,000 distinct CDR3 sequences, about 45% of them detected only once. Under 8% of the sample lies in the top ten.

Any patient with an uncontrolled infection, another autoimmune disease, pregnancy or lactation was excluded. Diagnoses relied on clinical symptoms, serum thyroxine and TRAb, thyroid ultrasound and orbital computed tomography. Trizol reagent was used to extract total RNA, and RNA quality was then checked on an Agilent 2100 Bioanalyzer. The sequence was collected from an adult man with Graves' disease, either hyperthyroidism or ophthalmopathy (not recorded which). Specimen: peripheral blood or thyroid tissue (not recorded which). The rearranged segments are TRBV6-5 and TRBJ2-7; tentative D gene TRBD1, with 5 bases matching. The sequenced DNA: TGTGCCAGCACCCCAGGGTCCCCTCCCTACGAGCAGTACTTC. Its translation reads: CASTPGSPPYEQYF.